Presented here are 21 T cell receptor beta chains from one specimen sequenced in a study of neurological immune-mediated disorders. Each CDR3 protein is one row after TCRdb ran MiXCR on the 5' RACE reads. The table records some 27,000 distinct CDR3 sequences, approximately 20% of them present only once. Material for sequencing was CD4+ T cells from blood. Receptors originate from a man aged 50-60 years with HTLV-1-associated myelopathy (HAM/TSP).

The table lists this clonotype with many counts. The V call is TRBV20-1, the J call TRBJ1-3; D is unclear. This CDR3 is built from 14 residues. CDR1 is DFQATT, CDR2 SNEGSKA, per germline (reference sequence). Trimming took off 3 bases at V and 1 base at J, with 10 bases between the two ends. The CDR3 DNA sequence: TGCAGTGCTAGCGGTGCGCGTTCTGGAAACACCATATATTTT. Translating it yields CSASGARSGNTIYF.

This clonotype appeared many times. The chain combines TRBV9 with TRBJ1-2, with D unresolved. V shed 4 bases and J shed 1 base, with 14 bases lying between them. Germline V gene sequence: CDR1 SGDLS, CDR2 YYNGEE. This CDR3 has 15 amino acids. The CDR3 reads CASSTTDLINYGYTF. The DNA of the CDR3 is TGTGCCAGCAGCACTACAGATCTTATTAACTATGGCTACACCTTC.

Of note for this clonotype: A single base separates this from a much larger clone, so it may be a read error. The chain links TRBV3-1 to TRBJ2-5; unclear D gene. This CDR3 contains 14 residues. Germline V gene sequence: CDR1 LGHDT, CDR2 YNNKEL (reference sequence). The CDR3 here is CANSQVGSGETQYF. DNA of the CDR3: TGTGCCAACAGCCAAGTCGGAAGTGGAGAGACCCAGTACTTC.

V usage is TRBV5-1 and J usage is TRBJ1-1; D is unclear. Germline V lookup: CDR1 SGHRS, CDR2 YFSETQ. The CDR3 covers 14 residues. V was cut by 0 bases and J by 4 bases, with 10 bases left in between. The CDR3 here is CASSLAEIGTEAFF. The DNA of the CDR3 is TGCGCCAGCAGCTTGGCGGAGATAGGCACTGAAGCTTTCTTT.

This clonotype occurred many times. The CDR3 loop is CASSKANTEAFF. In DNA form, the CDR3 reads TGTGCCAGCTCTAAAGCGAACACTGAAGCTTTCTTT. The V gene is TRBV18, the J gene TRBJ1-1; D gene ambiguous. The CDR3 extends over 12 amino acids. CDR1 and CDR2 from the germline V gene are KGHSH and LQKENI. V lost 6 bases to trimming and J lost 1 base, with 6 bases between them. Full variable domain (rest looked up from reference TRBV18 and TRBJ1-1): NAGVMQNPRHLVRRRGQEARLRCSPMKGHSHVYWYRQLPEEGLKFMVYLQKENIIDESGMPKERFSAEFPKEGPSILRIQQVVRGDSAAYFCASSKANTEAFFGQGTRLTVV.

This clonotype was recorded many times. CDR3: CSALHRGRRSYNEQFF. The CDR3 coding sequence is TGCAGTGCTCTGCATCGAGGCAGACGCTCCTACAATGAGCAGTTCTTC. The chain joins TRBV20-1 to TRBJ2-1; D remains ambiguous. CDR1 is DFQATT and CDR2 is SNEGSKA in the germline V gene (reference sequence). V was trimmed by 5 bases and J by 0 bases, leaving 17 bases between them. This CDR3 region has 16 residues.

This clonotype was recorded at least ten times. CDR3 loop: CASSPALLNEQFF. In DNA, the CDR3 is TGTGCCAGCTCACCAGCCCTTCTTAATGAGCAGTTCTTC. The J gene is TRBJ2-1, the V gene TRBV18, with D uncertain. V gave up 2 bases and J gave up 7 bases, with 9 bases separating them. Germline loops: CDR1 KGHSH, CDR2 LQKENI. The CDR3 runs to 13 residues.

V gene TRBV25-1 combines with J gene TRBJ1-2, with TRBD1 matching over 7 bases. Trimming at V came to 5 bases and at J to 8 bases, leaving 8 bases not matched to a gene. Germline loops: CDR1 MGHDK, CDR2 SYGVNS. CDR3 length equals 13 residues. This chain's CDR3 is CASSLQGSRGYTF. CDR3 DNA: TGTGCCAGCAGTTTACAGGGGTCCCGGGGCTACACCTTC.

The rearrangement joins TRBV7-2 to TRBJ1-1; D is unclear. The ends were cut back, 5 bases at V and 1 base at J, with 8 bases in the middle. The CDR3 has 13 residues. Germline V CDR1 and CDR2: SGHTA, FQGNSA. CDR3 in amino acids: CASSTERNTEAFF. In DNA, the CDR3 is TGTGCCAGCAGCACCGAGAGGAACACTGAAGCTTTCTTT.

This clonotype was recorded a few times. The rearrangement links TRBV3-1 to TRBJ2-3; D gene uncertain. This CDR3 spans 14 amino acids. Germline V gene data show CDR1 as LGHDT and CDR2 as YNNKEL (reference sequence). V lost 2 bases and J lost 8, with 14 bases in between. The CDR3 nucleotides are TGTGCCAGCAGCCAAAGGGCCGCCCCGGGTACGCAGTATTTT. Encoded protein: CASSQRAAPGTQYF.

This clonotype was seen ten or more times. The chain is built from TRBV4-1 and TRBJ2-4, with a weak D call TRBD1 (5 bases). CDR1 and CDR2 (germline): MGHRA, YSYEKL. The CDR3 has 14 residues. V was cut by 4 bases and J by 6 bases, with 13 bases left in between. The CDR3 sequence: CASSLIDSANIQYF. CDR3 sequence (DNA): TGCGCCAGCAGCCTCATAGACAGTGCAAACATTCAGTACTTC.

The chain is built from TRBV27 and TRBJ1-1; maybe TRBD1 (5 bases). The germline V gene encodes CDR1 MNHEY and CDR2 SMNVEV (reference sequence). V lost 3 bases to trimming and J lost 4 bases, with 12 bases between them. The CDR3 loop spans 14 amino acids. The CDR3 region is CASSFGAMGTEAFF. The CDR3 nucleotides are TGTGCCAGCAGTTTTGGGGCGATGGGCACTGAAGCTTTCTTT.

This clonotype has ten or more counts. This rearrangement joins TRBV18 to TRBJ1-2; 7 nucleotides agree with TRBD1. Germline V CDR1 and CDR2: KGHSH, LQKENI. V shed 3 bases and J 0 bases; nucleotides not matched to a gene: 4. This CDR3 has 15 residues. DNA for the CDR3: TGTGCCAGCTCACCGGGACAGCTAGCTAACTATGGCTACACCTTC. Its protein is CASSPGQLANYGYTF.

This clonotype was detected ten times or more. The chain combines TRBV5-1 with TRBJ2-1, with a possible D match to TRBD2 (5 bases). Trimming left V 1 base short and J 3 bases short, with 11 bases between. This CDR3 has 15 residues. The V gene's germline CDR1 is SGHRS and CDR2 YFSETQ. CDR3 nucleotides: TGCGCCAGCAGCTTGTTCGGGGAAGGCTACAATGAGCAGTTCTTC. Residues: CASSLFGEGYNEQFF. Based on the CDR3 plus reference TRBV5-1 and TRBJ2-1, the full variable domain is KAGVTQTPRYLIKTRGQQVTLSCSPISGHRSVSWYQQTPGQGLQFLFEYFSETQRNKGNFPGRFSGRQFSNSRSEMNVSTLELGDSALYLCASSLFGEGYNEQFFGPGTRLTVL.

This clonotype showed up many times. The chain employs TRBV20-1 and TRBJ2-1, with TRBD2 as a possible D gene (6 bases). The CDR3 is made up of 12 amino acids. Trimming removed 0 bases from V and 8 bases from J, with 8 bases in between. The germline gives CDR1 DFQATT, CDR2 SNEGSKA (reference sequence). CDR3 loop: CSAREGGYEQFF. Written as DNA, the CDR3 is TGCAGTGCTAGAGAGGGGGGATATGAGCAGTTCTTC.

This clonotype was seen ten or more times. The chain has TRBV5-1 and TRBJ2-2; 9 positions match TRBD1. The CDR3 totals 15 residues. J gave up 7 bases and V 1 base, and 5 bases lay outside the gene matches. Germline CDR1 SGHRS, CDR2 YFSETQ. In DNA, the CDR3 is TGCGCCAGCAGCTTGACGACAGGGGGACACGGGGAGCTGTTTTTT. It translates to CASSLTTGGHGELFF.

This sequence joins TRBV3-1 and TRBJ2-7, with D hard to call. The CDR3 spans 13 residues. Germline lookup yields CDR1 LGHDT and CDR2 YNNKEL (reference sequence). V lost 4 bases and J lost 6, with 13 bases in between. The CDR3 sequence: CASSPQLKREQYF. CDR3 bases: TGTGCCAGCAGCCCGCAGCTCAAGCGCGAGCAGTACTTC.

This clonotype was detected ten times or more. The chain carries TRBV20-1 and TRBJ1-6, with 7 bases fitting TRBD1. Germline CDR1 and CDR2: DFQATT and SNEGSKA (reference sequence). The J segment lost 6 bases and the V segment lost 2 bases, leaving 10 bases of the junction unmatched. The CDR3 is made up of 16 amino acids. In DNA, the CDR3 is TGCAGTGCTAGAAAACTGACAGGGTTGAGTAATTCACCCCTCCACTTT. This codes for CSARKLTGLSNSPLHF.

The chain carries TRBV5-1 and TRBJ1-1; D ambiguous. Germline V gene data show CDR1 as SGHRS and CDR2 as YFSETQ. This CDR3 region has 13 residues. Trimming left V 2 bases short and J 10 bases short, with 15 bases between. CDR3 amino acids: CASSLGDSGGAFF. The CDR3 bases are TGCGCCAGCAGCTTAGGCGACTCAGGTGGAGCTTTCTTT. Looking up the rest from reference TRBV5-1 and TRBJ1-1 gives the full variable domain: KAGVTQTPRYLIKTRGQQVTLSCSPISGHRSVSWYQQTPGQGLQFLFEYFSETQRNKGNFPGRFSGRQFSNSRSEMNVSTLELGDSALYLCASSLGDSGGAFFGQGTRLTVV.

This clonotype appeared many times. This chain uses TRBV7-9 with TRBJ1-2; D remains ambiguous. The CDR3 covers 11 residues. V lost 3 bases and J 1 base, leaving 0 bases between the germline ends. CDR1 and CDR2 (germline): SEHNR, FQNEAQ (reference sequence). For the CDR3, the DNA is TGTGCCAGCAGCTTTAACTATGGCTACACCTTC. Translating it yields CASSFNYGYTF. The variable domain in full, with the rest retrieved from reference TRBV7-9 and TRBJ1-2, is DTGVSQNPRHKITKRGQNVTFRCDPISEHNRLYWYRQTLGQGPEFLTYFQNEAQLEKSRLLSDRFSAERPKGSFSTLEIQRTEQGDSAMYLCASSFNYGYTFGSGTRLTVV.

In DNA form, the CDR3 reads TGTGCCACCAGTGACCCCAACGTAAGACTAGGAGGGATCACAGATACGCAGTATTTT. It codes for CATSDPNVRLGGITDTQYF. The chain links TRBV24-1 to TRBJ2-3; possible D gene TRBD2, 6 bases. The CDR3 is 19 residues long. Looked up from germline, CDR1 is KGHDR and CDR2 is SFDVKD. V lost 4 bases, J lost 2 bases, and 24 bases lay in between.